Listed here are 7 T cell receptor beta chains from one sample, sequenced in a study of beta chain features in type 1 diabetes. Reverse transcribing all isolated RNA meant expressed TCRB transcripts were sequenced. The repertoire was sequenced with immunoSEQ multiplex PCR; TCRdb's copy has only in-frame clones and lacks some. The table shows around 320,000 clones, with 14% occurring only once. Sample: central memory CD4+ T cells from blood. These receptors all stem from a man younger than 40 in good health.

The CDR3 loop reads CASSYSSGVDEQFF. DNA for the CDR3: TGTGCCAGCAGTTACTCGTCCGGGGTCGATGAGCAGTTCTTC. The rearrangement links TRBV6-5 to TRBJ2-1, with D tentatively TRBD2 (5 bases). Trimming took off 0 bases at V and 8 bases at J, with 11 bases between the two ends. The CDR3 sequence is 14 residues long. Looked up from germline, CDR1 is MNHEY and CDR2 is SVGAGI.

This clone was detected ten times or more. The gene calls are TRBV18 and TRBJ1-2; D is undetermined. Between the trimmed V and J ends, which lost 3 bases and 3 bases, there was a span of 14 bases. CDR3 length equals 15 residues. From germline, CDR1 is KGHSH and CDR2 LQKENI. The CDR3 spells CASSPGPEVDYGYTF. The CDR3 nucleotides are TGTGCCAGCTCACCTGGACCCGAGGTGGACTATGGCTACACCTTC.

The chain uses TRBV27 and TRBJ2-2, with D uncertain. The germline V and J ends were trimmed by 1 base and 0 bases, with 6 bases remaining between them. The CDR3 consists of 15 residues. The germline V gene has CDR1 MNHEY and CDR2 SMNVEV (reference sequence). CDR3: CASSLFRTNTGELFF. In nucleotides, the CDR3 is TGTGCCAGCAGTTTATTTAGAACGAACACCGGGGAGCTGTTTTTT.

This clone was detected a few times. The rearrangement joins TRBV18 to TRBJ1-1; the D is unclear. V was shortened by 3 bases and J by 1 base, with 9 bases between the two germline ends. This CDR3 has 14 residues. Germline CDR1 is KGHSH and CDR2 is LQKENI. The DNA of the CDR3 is TGTGCCAGCTCACCCGGGTACTCGAACACTGAAGCTTTCTTT. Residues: CASSPGYSNTEAFF.

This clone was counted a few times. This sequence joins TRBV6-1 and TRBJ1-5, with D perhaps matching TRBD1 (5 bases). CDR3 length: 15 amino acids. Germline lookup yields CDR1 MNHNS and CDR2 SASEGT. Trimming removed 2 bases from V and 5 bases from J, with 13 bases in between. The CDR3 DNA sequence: TGTGCCAGCAGTGAAAGAGAGGGGACCTATCAGCCCCAGCATTTT. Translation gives CASSEREGTYQPQHF.

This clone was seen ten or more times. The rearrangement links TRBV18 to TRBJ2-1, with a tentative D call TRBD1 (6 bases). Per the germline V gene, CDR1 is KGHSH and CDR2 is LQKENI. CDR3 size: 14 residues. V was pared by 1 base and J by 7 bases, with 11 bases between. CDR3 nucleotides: TGTGCCAGCTCACCACAGAACAGGGCGAATGAGCAGTTCTTC. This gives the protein CASSPQNRANEQFF.

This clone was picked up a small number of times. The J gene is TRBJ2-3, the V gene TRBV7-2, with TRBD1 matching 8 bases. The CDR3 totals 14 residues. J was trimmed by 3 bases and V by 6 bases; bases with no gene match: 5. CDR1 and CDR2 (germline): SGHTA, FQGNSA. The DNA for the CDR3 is TGTGCCAGCAGGAGGGACAGGAGAACAGATACGCAGTATTTT. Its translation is CASRRDRRTDTQYF.